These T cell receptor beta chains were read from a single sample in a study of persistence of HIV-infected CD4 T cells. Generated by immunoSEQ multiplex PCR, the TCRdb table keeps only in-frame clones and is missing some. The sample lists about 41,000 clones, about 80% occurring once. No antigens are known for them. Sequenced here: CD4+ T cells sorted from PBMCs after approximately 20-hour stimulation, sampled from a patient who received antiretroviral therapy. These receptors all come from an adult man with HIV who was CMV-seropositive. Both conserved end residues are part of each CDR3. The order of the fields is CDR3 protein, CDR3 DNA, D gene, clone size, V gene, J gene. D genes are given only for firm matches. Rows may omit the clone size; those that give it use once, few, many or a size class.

CDR3aa: CASSSQGQVKSYNSPLHF
CDR3nt: TGTGCCAGCAGCTCACAGGGGCAGGTTAAGTCCTATAATTCACCCCTCCACTTT
d_gene: TRBD1
abundance: .
v_gene: TRBV7-9
j_gene: TRBJ1-6

CDR3aa: CSVEKGTGELFF
CDR3nt: TGCAGCGTTGAAAAGGGAACCGGGGAGCTGTTTTTT
d_gene: .
abundance: .
v_gene: TRBV29-1
j_gene: TRBJ2-2

CDR3aa: CASSPSATDTQYF
CDR3nt: TGTGCCAGCAGCCCCTCAGCTACAGATACGCAGTATTTT
d_gene: .
abundance: .
v_gene: TRBV14
j_gene: TRBJ2-3

CDR3aa: CASSVDTQYF
CDR3nt: TGTGCCAGCAGCGTAGATACGCAGTATTTT
d_gene: .
abundance: .
v_gene: TRBV12-3/TRBV12-4
j_gene: TRBJ2-3

CDR3aa: CASSLGGLSYEQYF
CDR3nt: TGTGCCAGCAGCTTAGGTGGCCTATCCTACGAGCAGTACTTC
d_gene: .
abundance: .
v_gene: TRBV11-3
j_gene: TRBJ2-7

CDR3aa: CASSLGGITEAFF
CDR3nt: TGTGCCAGCAGCTTAGGGGGGATCACTGAAGCTTTCTTT
d_gene: .
abundance: .
v_gene: TRBV11-2
j_gene: TRBJ1-1

CDR3aa: CASSRTGNNEQFF
CDR3nt: TGCGCCAGCAGCAGAACAGGGAACAATGAGCAGTTCTTC
d_gene: .
abundance: .
v_gene: TRBV5-1
j_gene: TRBJ2-1

CDR3aa: CASSLGGTGNTEAFF
CDR3nt: TGTGCCAGCAGCTTAGGCGGTACAGGGAACACTGAAGCTTTCTTT
d_gene: .
abundance: .
v_gene: TRBV7-9
j_gene: TRBJ1-1

CDR3aa: CASSPRQGEAYEQYF
CDR3nt: TGTGCCAGCTCACCAAGACAGGGAGAGGCCTACGAGCAGTACTTC
d_gene: TRBD1
abundance: .
v_gene: TRBV18
j_gene: TRBJ2-7

CDR3aa: CASSGTGKNIQYF
CDR3nt: TGTGCCAGCAGCGGGACAGGGAAAAACATTCAGTACTTC
d_gene: TRBD1
abundance: few
v_gene: TRBV6-5
j_gene: TRBJ2-4

CDR3aa: CASSSKTGGIEKLFF
CDR3nt: TGTGCCAGCAGCTCGAAGACAGGGGGGATTGAAAAACTGTTTTTT
d_gene: TRBD1
abundance: once
v_gene: TRBV7-2
j_gene: TRBJ1-4

CDR3aa: CASSYEAGGLETQYF
CDR3nt: TGTGCCAGCAGTTACGAGGCGGGAGGGTTGGAGACCCAGTACTTC
d_gene: TRBD2
abundance: .
v_gene: TRBV6-2/TRBV6-3
j_gene: TRBJ2-5

CDR3aa: CASSAQVGQGGGYTF
CDR3nt: TGTGCCAGCAGTGCACAGGTGGGACAGGGAGGTGGCTACACCTTC
d_gene: TRBD1
abundance: medium-sized
v_gene: TRBV2
j_gene: TRBJ1-2

CDR3aa: CASSLTGFGYTF
CDR3nt: TGTGCCAGTAGTCTGACAGGGTTTGGCTACACCTTC
d_gene: TRBD1
abundance: .
v_gene: TRBV19
j_gene: TRBJ1-2

CDR3aa: CASAPTRAGWETQYF
CDR3nt: TGTGCCAGCGCCCCGACACGCGCCGGTTGGGAGACCCAGTACTTC
d_gene: .
abundance: few
v_gene: TRBV18
j_gene: TRBJ2-5

CDR3aa: CASSHAGNEQFF
CDR3nt: TGTGCCAGCAGCCACGCGGGGAACGAGCAGTTCTTC
d_gene: .
abundance: .
v_gene: TRBV3-1/TRBV3-2
j_gene: TRBJ2-1

CDR3aa: CAWSVRLGRNNSPLHF
CDR3nt: TGTGCCTGGAGTGTTCGCCTCGGACGGAATAATTCACCCCTCCACTTT
d_gene: .
abundance: .
v_gene: TRBV30
j_gene: TRBJ1-6

CDR3aa: CASSQRGGNSPLHF
CDR3nt: TGTGCCAGCAGCCAACGGGGTGGCAATTCACCCCTCCACTTT
d_gene: .
abundance: few
v_gene: TRBV3-1/TRBV3-2
j_gene: TRBJ1-6